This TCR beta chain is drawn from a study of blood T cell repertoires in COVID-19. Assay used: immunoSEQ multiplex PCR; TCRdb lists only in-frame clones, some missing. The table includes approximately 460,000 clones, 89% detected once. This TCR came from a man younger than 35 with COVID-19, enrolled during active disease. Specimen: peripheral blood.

This CDR3 is CASRATIFEKLFF. The CDR3, as DNA: TGTGCCAGCAGGGCCACTATCTTTGAAAAACTGTTTTTT. The chain uses TRBV28 and TRBJ1-4; unclear D gene. The CDR3 loop spans 13 amino acids. Germline V lookup: CDR1 MDHEN, CDR2 SYDVKM. V shed 6 bases and J shed 7 bases, with 12 bases lying between them.